Following are 5 T cell receptor beta chains from one sample sequenced in a study of CD8+CD57+ T cells in acquired aplastic anemia. Before being chosen for sequencing, patients had shown CD8+CD57+ cell expansion by flow cytometry. TCR beta VDJ and CDR3 were profiled, and genomic DNA was the template. One entry per CDR3 protein results from TCRdb running MiXCR on the reads. There are 450,000 to 600,000 distinct CDR3 sequences in the sample; roughly 34% occur only once, and under 0.95% lies in the top ten. Source material: sorted CD4+, CD8+, or CD8+CD57+ T cells (not recorded which) from PBMCs. The receptor set was obtained from a human donor with aplastic anemia.

This clonotype was counted ten times or more. This chain joins TRBV7-3 and TRBJ2-5; no definite D call. Germline CDR1 SGHTA, CDR2 FQGTGA. V was pared by 1 base and J by 0 bases, with 6 bases between. The length of the CDR3 is 14 residues. Here the CDR3 DNA reads TGTGCCAGCAGCTTAAGCGTCAACCAAGAGACCCAGTACTTC. Protein: CASSLSVNQETQYF.

A note on this clonotype: At one end the junction does not follow the germline gene, possibly because of a read error. This chain connects TRBV20-1 to TRBJ2-7; TRBD1 might be the D (6 bases). Germline CDR1 reads DFQATT; CDR2 reads SNEGSKA (reference sequence). The CDR3 extends over 15 amino acids. In DNA, the CDR3 is TGCAGTGCTCCAAATCTACAGGGACCCTCCGACGAGCAGTACTTC. It specifies CSAPNLQGPSDEQYF.

The chain joins TRBV14 to TRBJ2-7; tentative D call: TRBD1 (6 bases). V was cut by 1 base and J by 3 bases, with 13 bases left in between. The CDR3 runs 15 residues. Germline V lookup: CDR1 SGHDN, CDR2 FVKESK. Here the CDR3 reads CASSQGQGQLYEQYF. The CDR3 DNA follows: TGTGCCAGCAGCCAAGGGCAGGGGCAACTCTACGAGCAGTACTTC.

This clonotype occurred many times. The rearrangement uses TRBV19 and TRBJ1-6; 10 positions agree with TRBD1. Germline CDR1 LNHDA, CDR2 SQIVND (reference sequence). The CDR3 sequence is 14 residues long. Trimming removed 7 bases from V and 9 bases from J; junction bases left unmatched: 6. The CDR3 sequence: CASNDRGRVSPLHF. The CDR3 DNA follows: TGTGCCAGTAACGACAGGGGGCGCGTTTCACCCCTCCACTTT. The full variable domain, in which reference TRBV19 and TRBJ1-6 provide the parts outside the CDR3, is DGGITQSPKYLFRKEGQNVTLSCEQNLNHDAMYWYRQDPGQGLRLIYYSQIVNDFQKGDIAEGYSVSREKKESFPLTVTSAQKNPTAFYLCASNDRGRVSPLHFGNGTRLTVT.

This clonotype was counted many times. This chain connects TRBV19 to TRBJ1-2, with 12 bases matching TRBD1. Germline V gene lookup returns CDR1 LNHDA and CDR2 SQIVND (reference sequence). The CDR3 sequence is 15 residues long. J lost 3 bases, V lost 4 bases, and 3 bases had no gene match. The CDR3, as DNA: TGTGCCAGTAGTAGGGGACAGGGGGCGTACTATGGCTACACCTTC. Its translation: CASSRGQGAYYGYTF. The entire variable domain, with the rest obtained from reference TRBV19 and TRBJ1-2, is as follows: DGGITQSPKYLFRKEGQNVTLSCEQNLNHDAMYWYRQDPGQGLRLIYYSQIVNDFQKGDIAEGYSVSREKKESFPLTVTSAQKNPTAFYLCASSRGQGAYYGYTFGSGTRLTVV.